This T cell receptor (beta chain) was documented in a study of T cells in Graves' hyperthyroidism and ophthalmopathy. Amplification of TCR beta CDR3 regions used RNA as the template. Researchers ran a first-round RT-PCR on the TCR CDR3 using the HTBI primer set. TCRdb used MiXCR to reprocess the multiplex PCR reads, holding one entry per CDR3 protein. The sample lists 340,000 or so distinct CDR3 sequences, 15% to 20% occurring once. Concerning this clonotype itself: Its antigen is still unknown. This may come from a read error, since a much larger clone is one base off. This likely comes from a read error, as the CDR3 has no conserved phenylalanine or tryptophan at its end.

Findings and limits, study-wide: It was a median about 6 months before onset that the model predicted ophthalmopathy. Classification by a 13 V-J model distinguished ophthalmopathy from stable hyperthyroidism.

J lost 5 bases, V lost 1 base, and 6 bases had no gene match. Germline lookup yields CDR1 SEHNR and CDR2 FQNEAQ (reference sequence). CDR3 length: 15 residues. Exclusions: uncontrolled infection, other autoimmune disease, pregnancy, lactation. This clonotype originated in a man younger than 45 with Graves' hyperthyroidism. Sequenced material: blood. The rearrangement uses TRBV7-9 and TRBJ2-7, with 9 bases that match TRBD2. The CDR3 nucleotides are TGTGCCAGCAGCTTAGGTTGGCTAGCGGGAAACGAGCAGTACCTC. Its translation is CASSLGWLAGNEQYL.